The clone carrying this TCR beta chain has ten or more counts. This sample is part of a study of molecular identifiers for immune sequencing clone quantification. Bulk TCR library preparation followed previously described methods with listed TCR primers. TCRdb ran MiXCR on the PCR reads and lists one entry per CDR3 protein. Of 35,000 or so distinct CDR3 sequences listed, about a fifth are singletons. The CDR3 totals 16 residues. Germline assignment: CDR1 DFQATT and CDR2 SNEGSKA (reference sequence). The ends were cut back, 1 base at V and 2 bases at J, with 15 bases in the middle. The sorting of naive CD8 T cells used the CD8+CD4-CCR7+CD45RA+ phenotype.

The sequence came from a human donor in good health. Some libraries in this study had Jurkat cell RNA spiked in. Sequencing was performed on naive CD8+ T cells from blood, with Jurkat cell RNA spiked in. Subset indicated: FACS-sorted CD8+CD4-CCR7+CD45RA+ naive T cells. The rearrangement links TRBV20-1 to TRBJ1-5; D not resolved. The CDR3 loop is CSARVVDQFGNQPQHF. In DNA form, the CDR3 reads TGCAGTGCTAGAGTCGTGGACCAGTTTGGCAATCAGCCCCAGCATTTT.